This entry concerns a single T cell receptor (beta chain). The table lists this clonotype with a few counts. Its recognized antigen is unknown. Base qualities were left out, and no much larger clone turns up one base away. Set within a cohort of healthcare workers in London, UK, this nested case-control study involved weekly PCR testing of nasopharyngeal swabs along with blood sampling. Between 23 and 31 March 2020, the week of the UK lockdown, healthcare workers were enrolled and then followed up weekly for as long as 16 weeks. The method behind the library was 5' RACE. Sequencing relied on a NextSeq 500. To correct for sequencing error and PCR bias, the TCR library protocol tagged individual cDNA molecules with unique molecular identifiers. Sequencing covered both TCR alpha and beta chains, and within each sample the abundances of alpha and beta sequences were tightly co-correlated. On the study's bioinformatics: V gene, J gene and CDR3 annotation of TCR sequences was performed with Decombinator V4. TCRs were defined as expanded if a significant change between any two time points was detected under a Poisson model with p below 0.0001. TCR abundances were normalised to the total number of TCRs sequenced per sample and expressed as counts per million. VDJdb, accessed 1 November 2021, was searched for CMV, EBV and SARS-CoV-2 annotated TCRs, excluding TCRs annotated for multiple antigens. Using fastp trimming at Q25 and MiXCR clonotype assembly, TCRdb reanalyzed the public sequencing data and kept in-frame beta chains. Here each entry gathers all rows of one CDR3 protein and keeps the most common genes and DNA. None of the V and J calls come from the authors' own analysis; TCRdb made them. The sample yields over 70,000 distinct CDR3 sequences; roughly 15% were counted once. Clones ranked in the top ten supply roughly 4.3% of the sample.

This entry is derived from a study of early T cells in non-severe SARS-CoV-2 infection (dated by TCRdb to the early 2020s). As for the study more broadly: TCR sequencing used bulk RNA from unsorted whole blood, so alpha and beta chains could not be paired.

Summary of the overall study and its limitations: VDJdb matching was skewed toward anti-spike CD8 responses and likely underestimated virus-specific expansions, missing private and CD4 specificities.

This receptor was taken from an adult who was a healthcare worker with PCR-confirmed SARS-CoV-2 infection or an uninfected control (not recorded which). This material consisted of whole blood, taken at baseline.

The DNA sequence is as follows: TGTGCCAGCAGTTTATCTCAGGGGCAAACCTACGAGCAGTACTTC. The resulting protein is CASSLSQGQTYEQYF. The sequence joins TRBV12-3 or TRBV12-4 to TRBJ2-7; a tentative D call is TRBD1 (6 bases match). V is pared back by 2 bases and J by 2 bases, with 13 bases lying between the germline termini. Spanning cysteine to phenylalanine, the CDR3 consists of 15 amino acids. Of all the DNA, just the CDR3 is kept, 45 bases in frame from base 1.